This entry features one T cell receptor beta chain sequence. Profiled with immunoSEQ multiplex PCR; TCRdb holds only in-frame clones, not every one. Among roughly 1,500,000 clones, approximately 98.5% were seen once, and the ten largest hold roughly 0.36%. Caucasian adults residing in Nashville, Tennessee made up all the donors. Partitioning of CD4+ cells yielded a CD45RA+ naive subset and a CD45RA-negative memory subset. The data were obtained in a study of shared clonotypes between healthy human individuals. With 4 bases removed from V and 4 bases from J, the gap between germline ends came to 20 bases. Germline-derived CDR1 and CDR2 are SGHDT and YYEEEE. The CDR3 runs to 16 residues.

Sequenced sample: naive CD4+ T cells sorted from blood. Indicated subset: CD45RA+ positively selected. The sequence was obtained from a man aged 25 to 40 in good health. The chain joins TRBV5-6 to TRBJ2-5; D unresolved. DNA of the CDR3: TGTGCCAGCAGCCAAATGGAACAGTGGATTGGAGAGACCCAGTACTTC. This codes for CASSQMEQWIGETQYF.